The 22 T cell receptor beta chains in this list originate from one sample, sequenced in a study of tumor and adjacent non-tumor tissue in lung cancer. No cell sorting was done before RNA was extracted from the tissue. TCRbeta libraries were built with three rounds of nested PCR, modified from ARM-PCR. TCRdb processed the multiplex PCR reads anew with MiXCR; each CDR3 protein has one entry. The repertoire holds 200,000 to 250,000 distinct CDR3 sequences, with less than 80% as singletons. What was sequenced was lung tumor tissue. These receptors originate from a man aged 60 to 75 with non-small cell lung cancer.

The chain combines TRBV28 with TRBJ1-4; 7 nucleotides line up with TRBD1. V shed 2 bases and J 6 bases; nucleotides not matched to a gene: 12. CDR3 length equals 17 residues. Looked up from germline, CDR1 is MDHEN and CDR2 is SYDVKM. CDR3: CASSLGYRGQGDEKLFF. CDR3 coding DNA: TGTGCCAGCAGTTTAGGTTATCGGGGTCAGGGGGATGAAAAACTGTTTTTT.

Regarding this clonotype: The conserved phenylalanine or tryptophan normally closing the CDR3 is absent here, so this likely arose from a read error. This chain uses TRBV12-3 or TRBV12-4 with TRBJ1-3; TRBD1 aligns across 8 bases. This CDR3 region has 15 residues. CDR3 residues: CASSFVQGAGDTIYS. The CDR3, as DNA: TGTGCCAGCAGTTTTGTCCAGGGGGCTGGAGACACCATATATTCT.

This clonotype was picked up a small number of times. As DNA, the CDR3 is TGTGCCAGCAGCTTGAGCAATTCACCCCTCCACTTT. Translation: CASSLSNSPLHF. V gene TRBV7-9 combines with J gene TRBJ1-6; the D is unclear. V lost 3 bases and J lost 7, with 4 bases in between. The CDR3 is 12 amino acids. Germline-derived CDR1 and CDR2 are SEHNR and FQNEAQ (reference sequence).

For the CDR3, the DNA is TGTGCCAGCAGCTCGCCCCTTATGGGTGGGGGGATCGATGATACGCAGTATTTT. This gives the protein CASSSPLMGGGIDDTQYF. The chain is built from TRBV7-9 and TRBJ2-3; the D gene is possibly TRBD2 (6 bases). The germline V and J ends were trimmed by 4 bases and 6 bases, with 26 bases remaining between them. Germline V gene data show CDR1 as SEHNR and CDR2 as FQNEAQ (reference sequence). The CDR3 runs to 18 residues.

J is TRBJ2-3 and V is TRBV20-1, with D maybe TRBD2 (5 bases). Germline V gives CDR1 DFQATT, CDR2 SNEGSKA (reference sequence). Trimming removed 6 bases from V and 5 bases from J, with 18 bases in between. This CDR3 has 14 amino acids. CDR3 amino acids: CSAPMRGGIDTQYF. CDR3 DNA: TGCAGTGCCCCGATGAGAGGAGGCATAGATACGCAGTATTTT.

In the case of this clonotype: At one boundary the junction diverges from the germline segment, which might be a read error. The V and J genes are TRBV28 and TRBJ1-5; maybe TRBD1 (5 bases). The CDR3 has 15 residues. CDR1 is MDHEN, CDR2 SYDVKM, per germline. The CDR3 region has the DNA TGTGCCAGCACCGCTGCTGACAGACCCAATCAGCCCCAGCAATTT. Encoded protein: CASTAADRPNQPQQF.

This clonotype was counted a few times. One junction end does not reproduce the germline sequence, and a read error may be involved. The CDR3 region is CASMRQGQSGNQPQHF. The CDR3 nucleotides are TGTGCTAGCATGCGACAGGGACAAAGCGGGAATCAGCCCCAGCATTTT. The chain combines TRBV6-2 or TRBV6-3 with TRBJ1-5; 7 bases are a match to TRBD1. The CDR3 runs 16 residues. Germline V CDR1 and CDR2: MNHEY, SVGEGT.

This clonotype was seen repeatedly, ten times or more. The J gene is TRBJ1-3, the V gene TRBV20-1; D gene unclear. The V end lost 4 bases, the J end lost 4 bases, and 11 bases lay between the germline ends. Germline values: CDR1 DFQATT, CDR2 SNEGSKA (reference sequence). The CDR3 spans 13 residues. The CDR3 loop reads CSATFNSGNTIYF. CDR3 nucleotides: TGCAGTGCTACCTTCAACTCCGGAAACACCATATATTTT.

Points on this clonotype: No conserved phenylalanine or tryptophan is present at the end of the CDR3, so a read error is the likely explanation. The chain joins TRBV11-2 to TRBJ2-1; D gene ambiguous. The germline V gene has CDR1 SGHAT and CDR2 FQNNGV. This CDR3 is built from 13 residues. The CDR3 bases are TGTGCCAACAGCTCTGCATTTTACAATGAACAGTTCTAC. Protein: CANSSAFYNEQFY.

A note on this clonotype: Since the CDR3 does not end with the conserved phenylalanine or tryptophan, this likely comes from a read error. The chain is built from TRBV20-1 and TRBJ1-1, with 7 positions matching TRBD1. The CDR3 is 16 residues long. Trimming removed 1 base from V and 2 bases from J; junction bases left unmatched: 10. Germline V lookup: CDR1 DFQATT, CDR2 SNEGSKA (reference sequence). CDR3 nucleotide sequence: TGCAGTGCTAGAGCTACCCAACAGGGGCCTAACACTGAAGCTTTCTCT. Amino acid sequence: CSARATQQGPNTEAFS.

This chain uses TRBV5-8 with TRBJ2-1, with D maybe TRBD2 (6 bases). V lost 4 bases and J 6 bases, leaving 14 bases between the germline ends. This CDR3 has 14 amino acids. Germline V CDR1 and CDR2: SGHTS, YDEGEE. CDR3 sequence reads: CASSLVGGTNEQFF. CDR3 sequence (DNA): TGTGCCAGCAGCCTAGTGGGGGGAACCAATGAGCAGTTCTTC.

The chain uses TRBV12-3 or TRBV12-4 and TRBJ1-5; D is uncertain. This CDR3 is built from 13 residues. Here the CDR3 DNA reads TGTGCTAGGAGTTTAAAAGGAGAACAGCCCCAGCATTTT. Translating it yields CARSLKGEQPQHF.

This clonotype was picked up many times. This rearrangement joins TRBV6-1 to TRBJ2-1; TRBD1 matches 12 bases. CDR3 size: 14 residues. CDR1 is MNHNS, CDR2 SASEGT, per germline. The J segment lost 6 bases and the V segment lost 8 bases, leaving 5 bases of the junction unmatched. The CDR3: CASRRDRGRNEQFF. CDR3 nucleotide sequence: TGTGCCAGCCGCCGGGACAGGGGGCGCAATGAGCAGTTCTTC.

This chain links TRBV28 with TRBJ2-7, with 10 bases that match TRBD2. Germline V gene data show CDR1 as MDHEN and CDR2 as SYDVKM. This CDR3 has 14 amino acids. V was pared by 6 bases and J by 2 bases, with 4 bases of the junction left unmatched. The CDR3 is CASSRLAGAYEQYF. CDR3 sequence (DNA): TGTGCCAGCAGCCGTCTAGCGGGGGCCTACGAGCAGTACTTC.

A note on this clonotype: One end of the junction varies from germline; a read error may be responsible. V gene TRBV5-5 combines with J gene TRBJ2-1, with 11 bases that match TRBD2. The CDR3 contains 18 residues. Germline CDR1 and CDR2: SGHKS and YYEKEE (reference sequence). This CDR3 is CPSSLVLAGGWSYNEQSF. DNA for the CDR3: TGTCCCAGCAGCTTGGTCCTAGCGGGAGGTTGGTCCTACAATGAGCAGTCCTTC.

The chain links TRBV5-6 to TRBJ2-1, with D perhaps matching TRBD2 (6 bases). The CDR3 is 13 residues long. Trimming cost V 5 bases and J 7 bases, with 13 bases left between them. CDR1 is SGHDT and CDR2 is YYEEEE in the germline V gene. This chain's CDR3 is CASSSCGGNEQFF. The CDR3 DNA follows: TGTGCCAGCAGTTCATGCGGAGGGAATGAGCAGTTCTTC.

Comment on this clonotype: The junction shows a germline mismatch at one end, possibly a read error. The chain recombines TRBV11-1 with TRBJ2-7; no definite D call. The CDR3 contains 16 residues. Germline V gene sequence: CDR1 SGHAT, CDR2 FQDESV (reference sequence). In DNA, the CDR3 is TGTGCCAGCAGCTTAGCGATTCCTGATAACTCCTACGATCAGTACTTC. It yields the protein CASSLAIPDNSYDQYF.

Remarks on this clonotype: A read error may produce the germline difference seen at one junction end. The rearrangement uses TRBV29-1 and TRBJ2-3; possibly TRBD1 for D (8 bases). The CDR3 contains 11 residues. Germline V gives CDR1 SQVTM, CDR2 ANQGSEA. CDR3 sequence reads: CSNRGGDTRNF. The CDR3 region has the DNA TGCAGCAACAGGGGGGGGGATACGCGGAATTTT.

Points on this clonotype: A single base separates this from a much larger clone, so it may be a read error. The gene calls are TRBV7-9 and TRBJ2-1; 9 bases align to TRBD2. Germline CDR1 and CDR2: SEHNR and FQNEAQ (reference sequence). CDR3 length equals 13 residues. The CDR3 region is CVSSLASLAGQFF. For the CDR3, the DNA is TGTGTCAGCAGCTTAGCGAGTCTAGCGGGACAGTTCTTC.

Points on this clonotype: Given the absence of the conserved phenylalanine or tryptophan at the CDR3 end, a read error is likely. The chain couples TRBV11-2 to TRBJ2-7, with 7 bases matching TRBD1. V dropped 3 bases and J dropped 5; count of bases not matched to a gene: 13. The germline V gene has CDR1 SGHAT and CDR2 FQNNGV. This CDR3 is 16 amino acids long. In nucleotides, the CDR3 is TGTGCCAGCAGCTTTAGGTCGTCGGATCAGGGGGACGAGCAGTACTTA. This gives the protein CASSFRSSDQGDEQYL.

Comments on this clonotype: The junction does not match germline at one end; this may be a read error. The CDR3 spells CSARTGLALSDTQYF. The CDR3 DNA is TGCAGCGCCAGAACGGGACTAGCTTTGTCAGACACGCAGTATTTT. The chain is built from TRBV29-1 and TRBJ2-3; 9 positions agree with TRBD2. This CDR3 has 15 amino acids. CDR1 is SQVTM and CDR2 is ANQGSEA in the germline V gene.

Concerning this clonotype itself: This may be a read error, as it is one base from a much larger clone. This chain uses TRBV20-1 with TRBJ2-3; D is ambiguous. CDR1 DFQATT and CDR2 SNEGSKA come from the germline V gene (reference sequence). Trimming removed 3 bases at V and 4 bases at J, with 20 bases between. This CDR3 has 16 amino acids. For the CDR3, the DNA is TGCAGTGCTAGTGATGTGGGCGCTCGGACGGCAGATACGCAGTATTTT. Its translation: CSASDVGARTADTQYF.